The rows below give T cell receptor beta chains drawn from one sample of a study of shared clonotypes between healthy human individuals. Generated by immunoSEQ multiplex PCR, the TCRdb table keeps only in-frame clones and is missing some. The sample contains some 2,500,000 clones, over 85% of which appear only once. Sequenced: naive CD4+ T cells from PBMCs. These receptor sequences come from a young man in good health. Some clones in this sample may be carry-over from other donors' samples. Each CDR3 is given with its conserved first and last residue.

j_call	v_call	cdr3_aa
TRBJ1-5	TRBV9	CASSVGGRSNQPQHF
TRBJ2-5	TRBV28	CASSLVSSAQETQYF
TRBJ1-2	TRBV5-6	CASSLVTSGQGDYGYTF
TRBJ1-1	TRBV27	CASSLYRGPTEAFF
TRBJ2-3	TRBV5-4	CASSPGGVTDTQYF
TRBJ2-7	TRBV14	CASGGQSYEQYF
TRBJ2-7	TRBV2	CASSYSYEQYF
TRBJ1-3	TRBV9	CASSSGSSGNTIYF
TRBJ2-7	TRBV5-6	CASSLGPGQYEQYF
TRBJ2-1	TRBV4-1	CASSVTTSGRGTYNEQFF
TRBJ2-7	TRBV29-1	CSVVQSSLEQYF
TRBJ2-1	TRBV29-1	CSVLRTTYNEQFF
TRBJ2-7	TRBV18	CASSPRSLGEQYF
TRBJ2-5	TRBV30	CAWSRQGLAEETQYF
TRBJ1-1	TRBV29-1	CSSGGEGGGTEAFF
TRBJ1-5	TRBV5-5	CASSREKGNQPQHF
TRBJ1-2	TRBV28	CASSTRQGAYGYTF